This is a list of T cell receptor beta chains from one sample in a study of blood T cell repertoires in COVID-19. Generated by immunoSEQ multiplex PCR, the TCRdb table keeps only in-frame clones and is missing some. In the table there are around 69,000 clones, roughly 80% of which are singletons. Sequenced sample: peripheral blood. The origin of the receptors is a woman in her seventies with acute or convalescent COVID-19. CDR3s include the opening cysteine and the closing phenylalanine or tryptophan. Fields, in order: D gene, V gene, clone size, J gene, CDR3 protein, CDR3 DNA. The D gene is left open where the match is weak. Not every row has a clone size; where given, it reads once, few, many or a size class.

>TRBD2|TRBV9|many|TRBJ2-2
CASSPSGTNTGELFF
TGTGCCAGCAGCCCTAGCGGGACGAACACCGGGGAGCTGTTTTTT
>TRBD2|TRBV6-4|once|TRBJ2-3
CASSDMGLAGDTQYF
TGTGCCAGCAGTGACATGGGTCTAGCGGGAGATACGCAGTATTTT
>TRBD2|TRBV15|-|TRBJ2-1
CATSRDRAGGNLNEQFF
TGTGCCACCAGCAGAGATCGGGCGGGGGGCAATCTGAATGAGCAGTTCTTC
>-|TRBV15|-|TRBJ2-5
CATSRVGRGKETQYF
TGTGCCACCAGCAGAGTAGGCAGGGGTAAAGAGACCCAGTACTTC
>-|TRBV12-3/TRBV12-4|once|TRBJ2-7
CASSFKGEQHF
TGTGCCAGCAGTTTTAAAGGAGAGCAGCACTTC
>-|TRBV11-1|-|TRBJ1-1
CASSLGENTEAFF
TGTGCCAGCAGCTTAGGAGAGAACACTGAAGCTTTCTTT
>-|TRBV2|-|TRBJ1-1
CASSVTTRGREAFF
TGTGCCAGCAGTGTTACGACCCGAGGGCGGGAAGCTTTCTTT
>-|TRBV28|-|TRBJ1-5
CASSLGRFNQPQHF
TGTGCCAGCAGTTTAGGCAGATTCAATCAGCCCCAGCATTTT
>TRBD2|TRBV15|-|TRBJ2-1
CATSRGRTSGRAGFF
TGTGCCACCAGCAGAGGCCGGACTAGCGGGAGGGCCGGGTTCTTC
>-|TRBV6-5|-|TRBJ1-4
CASTPGVAYEKLFF
TGTGCCAGCACCCCAGGGGTTGCCTATGAAAAACTGTTTTTT
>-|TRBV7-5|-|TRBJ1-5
CVRSLAPRVNQPQHF
TGTGTCAGAAGCTTAGCCCCTCGGGTCAATCAGCCCCAGCATTTT
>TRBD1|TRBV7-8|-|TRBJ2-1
CASSSYRGPSEQFF
TGTGCCAGCAGCTCCTACAGGGGGCCGAGTGAGCAGTTCTTC
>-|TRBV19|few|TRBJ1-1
CANSCEGNTEAFF
TGTGCCAATAGTTGTGAGGGGAACACTGAAGCTTTCTTT
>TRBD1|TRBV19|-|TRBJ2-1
CASTPLGQAYNEQFF
TGTGCCAGTACCCCCCTGGGACAGGCCTACAATGAGCAGTTCTTC
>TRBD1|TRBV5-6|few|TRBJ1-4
CASSFLTGGYEKLFF
TGTGCCAGCAGCTTCTTGACAGGGGGATATGAAAAACTGTTTTTT
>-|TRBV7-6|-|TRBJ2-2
CASSPYTGELFF
TGTGCCAGCAGCCCCTACACCGGGGAGCTGTTTTTT
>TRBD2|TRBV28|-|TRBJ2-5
CASSLSRLSGRVGETQYF
TGTGCCAGCAGCCTAAGCCGCTTGAGCGGGAGAGTTGGAGAGACCCAGTACTTC
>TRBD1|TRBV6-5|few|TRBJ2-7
CASRAPTGEREQYF
TGTGCCAGCAGAGCTCCGACAGGGGAGCGGGAGCAGTACTTC
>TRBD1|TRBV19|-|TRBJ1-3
CASSATSRGIGNTIYF
TGTGCCAGTAGTGCGACGTCCAGGGGGATTGGAAACACCATATATTTT
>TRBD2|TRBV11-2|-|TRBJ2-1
CASSPFGGLAGEMGFF
TGTGCCAGCAGCCCCTTCGGGGGACTAGCGGGAGAAATGGGGTTCTTC
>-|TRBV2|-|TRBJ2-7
CASIPPLSYEQYF
TGTGCCAGCATCCCCCCACTATCCTACGAGCAGTACTTC
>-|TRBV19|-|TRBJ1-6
CASSIFQGCNSPLHF
TGTGCCAGTAGTATCTTCCAGGGATGTAATTCACCCCTCCACTTT
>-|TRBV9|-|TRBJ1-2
CASSVAPLNYGYTF
TGTGCCAGCAGCGTAGCCCCCCTAAACTATGGCTACACCTTC
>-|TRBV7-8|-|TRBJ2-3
CASSPTADTQYF
TGTGCCAGCAGCCCCACGGCAGATACGCAGTATTTT
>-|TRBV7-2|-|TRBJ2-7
CASSYREHYYEQYF
TGTGCCAGCAGTTATCGGGAGCACTACTACGAGCAGTACTTC
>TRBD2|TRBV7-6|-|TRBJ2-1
CASSWTSGSHNEQFF
TGTGCCAGCAGCTGGACTAGCGGGAGCCACAATGAGCAGTTCTTC
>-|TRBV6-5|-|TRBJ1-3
CASSYSDRSSGNTIYF
TGTGCCAGCAGTTACTCGGACAGATCCTCTGGAAACACCATATATTTT
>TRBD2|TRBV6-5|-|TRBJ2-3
CASRGTSGRADTQYF
TGTGCCAGCAGGGGGACTAGCGGGAGGGCGGATACGCAGTATTTT
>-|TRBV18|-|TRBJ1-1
CASSPIGRNTEAFF
TGTGCCAGCTCGCCTATCGGGAGGAACACTGAAGCTTTCTTT
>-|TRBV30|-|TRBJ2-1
CAWSQYGNEQFF
TGTGCCTGGTCACAATATGGTAATGAGCAGTTCTTC
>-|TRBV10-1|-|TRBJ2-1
CASSLALGGNEQFF
TGCGCCAGCAGCCTAGCCCTCGGTGGGAATGAGCAGTTCTTC
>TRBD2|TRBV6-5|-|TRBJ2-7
CASSYRGSGIYEQYF
TGTGCCAGCAGTTACCGGGGTAGCGGGATTTACGAGCAGTACTTC
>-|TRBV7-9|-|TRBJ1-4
CAIAGGQTNEKLFF
TGTGCCATCGCGGGGGGGCAGACTAATGAAAAACTGTTTTTT
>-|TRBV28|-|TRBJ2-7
CASIVDGGSYEQYF
TGTGCCAGCATCGTTGATGGGGGGTCCTACGAGCAGTACTTC
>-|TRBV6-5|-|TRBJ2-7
CASRLSSGEYEQYF
TGTGCCAGCAGGCTCAGTAGCGGAGAGTACGAGCAGTACTTC
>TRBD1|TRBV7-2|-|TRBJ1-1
CASSLVFLDRGHTEAFF
TGTGCCAGCAGCTTAGTGTTTTTGGACAGGGGGCACACTGAAGCTTTCTTT
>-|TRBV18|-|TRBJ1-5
CASWRGIEGQPQHF
TGTGCCAGTTGGAGGGGCATCGAAGGTCAGCCCCAGCATTTT
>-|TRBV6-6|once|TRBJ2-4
CASSPPYGNRNIQYF
TGTGCCAGCAGTCCGCCCTACGGGAACCGAAACATTCAGTACTTC
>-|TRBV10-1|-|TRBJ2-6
CASSEEVRGSGANVLTF
TGCGCCAGCAGTGAGGAAGTTAGGGGCTCTGGGGCCAACGTCCTGACTTTC
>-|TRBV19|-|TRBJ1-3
CASSIDLRGFSGNTIYF
TGTGCCAGTAGTATAGATCTTCGGGGATTCTCTGGAAACACCATATATTTT
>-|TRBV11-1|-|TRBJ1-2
CASSLADSSYGYTF
TGTGCCAGCAGCTTAGCGGACAGCTCCTATGGCTACACCTTC
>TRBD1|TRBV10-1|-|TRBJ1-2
CASSLDRADGYTF
TGCGCCAGCAGCCTTGACAGGGCCGATGGCTACACCTTC
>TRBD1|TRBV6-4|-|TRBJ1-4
CASSRTGGSASNEKLFF
TGTGCCAGCAGTCGGACAGGGGGATCGGCGAGTAATGAAAAACTGTTTTTT
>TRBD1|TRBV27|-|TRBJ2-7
CASSVDGQVSYEQYF
TGTGCCAGCAGTGTGGATGGACAGGTATCCTACGAGCAGTACTTC
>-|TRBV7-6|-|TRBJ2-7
CASSRQESYEQYF
TGTGCCAGCAGCCGCCAAGAGTCCTACGAGCAGTACTTC
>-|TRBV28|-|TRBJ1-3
CASSFRGSGNTIYF
TGTGCCAGCAGTTTTAGGGGTTCTGGAAACACCATATATTTT
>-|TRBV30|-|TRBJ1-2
CAWSGTANYGYTF
TGTGCCTGGAGTGGGACAGCTAACTATGGCTACACCTTC
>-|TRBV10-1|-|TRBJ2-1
CASSESIDRSQFF
TGCGCCAGCAGTGAGTCTATTGATCGGTCCCAGTTCTTC
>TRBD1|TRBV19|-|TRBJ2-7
CASRTGDRAYEQYF
TGTGCCAGTAGAACAGGGGACAGGGCCTACGAGCAGTACTTC
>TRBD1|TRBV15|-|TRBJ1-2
CATGDRGYGYTF
TGTGCCACCGGCGACAGGGGCTATGGCTACACCTTC
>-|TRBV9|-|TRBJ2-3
CASSVGSGSSTDTQYF
TGTGCCAGCAGCGTAGGCTCGGGGTCTAGCACAGATACGCAGTATTTT
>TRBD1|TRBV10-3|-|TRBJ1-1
CAIRTGQGGGNTEAFF
TGTGCCATCAGGACCGGACAGGGAGGAGGGAACACTGAAGCTTTCTTT
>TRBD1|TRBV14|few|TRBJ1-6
CASSQPGTGGSPLHF
TGTGCCAGCAGCCAACCCGGGACAGGGGGTTCACCCCTCCACTTT
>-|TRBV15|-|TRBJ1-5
CATGLGGNQPQHF
TGTGCCACCGGGCTGGGTGGCAATCAGCCCCAGCATTTT
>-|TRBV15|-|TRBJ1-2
CATSREWRATFINYGYTF
TGTGCCACCAGCAGAGAGTGGCGGGCCACCTTTATTAACTATGGCTACACCTTC
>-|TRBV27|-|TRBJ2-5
CASSPNPWETQYF
TGTGCCAGCAGTCCTAACCCCTGGGAGACCCAGTACTTC
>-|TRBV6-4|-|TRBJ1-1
CASRSTGSTEAFF
TGTGCCAGCAGGAGCACAGGTTCCACTGAAGCTTTCTTT
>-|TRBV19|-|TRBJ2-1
CASSEIAYNEQFF
TGTGCCAGTAGTGAGATTGCATACAATGAGCAGTTCTTC
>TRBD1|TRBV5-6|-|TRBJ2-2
CAMGTGNTGELFF
TGTGCAATGGGGACAGGGAACACCGGGGAGCTGTTTTTT